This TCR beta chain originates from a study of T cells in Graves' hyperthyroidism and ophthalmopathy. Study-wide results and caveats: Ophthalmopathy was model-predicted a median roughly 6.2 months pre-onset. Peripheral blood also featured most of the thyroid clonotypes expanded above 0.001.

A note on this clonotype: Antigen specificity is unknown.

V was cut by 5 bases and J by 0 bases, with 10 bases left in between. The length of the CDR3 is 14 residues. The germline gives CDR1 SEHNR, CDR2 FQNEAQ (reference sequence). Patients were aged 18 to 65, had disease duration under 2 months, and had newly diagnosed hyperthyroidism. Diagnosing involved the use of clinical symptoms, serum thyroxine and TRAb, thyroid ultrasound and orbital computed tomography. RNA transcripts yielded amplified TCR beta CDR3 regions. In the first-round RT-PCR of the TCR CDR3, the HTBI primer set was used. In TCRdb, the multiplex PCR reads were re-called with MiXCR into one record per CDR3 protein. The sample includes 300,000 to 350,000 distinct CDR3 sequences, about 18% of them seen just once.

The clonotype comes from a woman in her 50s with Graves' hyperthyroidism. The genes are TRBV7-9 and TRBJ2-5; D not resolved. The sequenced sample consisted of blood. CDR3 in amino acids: CASSLDWNQETQYF. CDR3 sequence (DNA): TGTGCCAGCAGCCTTGACTGGAACCAAGAGACCCAGTACTTC.